These 26 T cell receptor beta chains came from one sample sequenced in a study of shared clonotypes between healthy human individuals (TCRdb year 2020). Preparation of the library involved the immunoSEQ multiplex PCR assay. This immuneACCESS table, as held by TCRdb, lists in-frame sequences with V and J called but not all clones. Of the missing ones, under half trace to an unresolved V gene in checked studies; the others have no known cause. This sample has 2,500,000 or so clones in its table, and over 85% of those were observed once. The top ten constitute 0.36% of the sample. The sequenced sample consisted of naive CD4+ T cells from PBMCs. The sample's cell subset or site label, in plain terms: CD45RA+ positively selected. The receptors come from a man younger than 35 in good health. Some clones in this sample may be carry-over from other donors' samples.

This chain uses TRBV10-3 with TRBJ2-1; no firm D call. The V gene's germline CDR1 is ENHRY and CDR2 SYGVKD. This CDR3 has 16 amino acids. V was clipped by 6 bases and J by 6 bases, with 21 bases between them. The CDR3 sequence: CAISLTALFGPNEQFF. DNA of the CDR3: TGTGCCATCAGCCTTACGGCCCTCTTTGGTCCCAATGAGCAGTTCTTC.

J is TRBJ1-2 and V is TRBV4-1; the D is unclear. Trimming pared 5 bases from V and 0 bases from J, leaving 19 bases between. Germline CDR1 and CDR2: MGHRA and YSYEKL. This CDR3 region has 17 residues. The chain's CDR3 is CASSTRWAIQTNYGYTF. The CDR3 nucleotides read TGCGCCAGCAGCACCCGATGGGCCATACAAACTAACTATGGCTACACCTTC.

The rearrangement uses TRBV11-2 and TRBJ1-2, with D possibly matching TRBD1 (5 bases). Germline V lookup: CDR1 SGHAT, CDR2 FQNNGV. V was shortened by 2 bases and J by 4 bases, with 5 bases between the two germline ends. This CDR3 is 12 amino acids long. The CDR3 loop is CASSLRGYGYTF. For the CDR3, the DNA is TGTGCCAGCAGCTTAAGGGGCTATGGCTACACCTTC.

The count of this clone is one. The same CDR3 arises from other DNA sequences in this sample as well. The genes are TRBV18 and TRBJ2-5; 8 bases match TRBD1. Germline values: CDR1 KGHSH, CDR2 LQKENI. V trimming: 3 bases; J trimming: 1 base; junction bases outside the gene matches: 1. This CDR3 is built from 14 residues. Written as DNA, the CDR3 is TGTGCCAGCTCACCCGGGACAGGCCAAGAGACCCAGTACTTC. It specifies CASSPGTGQETQYF.

The chain has TRBV5-1 and TRBJ2-5; D is uncertain. Looked up from germline, CDR1 is SGHRS and CDR2 is YFSETQ. V lost 3 bases and J lost 9, with 9 bases in between. The CDR3 consists of 11 residues. The CDR3 is CASSSTLAQYF. The CDR3 DNA follows: TGCGCCAGCAGCTCGACATTGGCCCAGTACTTC.

V is TRBV7-6 and J is TRBJ1-2; 9 bases line up with TRBD1. The CDR3 is made up of 15 amino acids. Germline V gene lookup returns CDR1 SGHVS and CDR2 FNYEAQ. The ends lost 5 bases at V and 2 bases at J; junction bases unmatched: 6. CDR3 amino acids: CASSPTGTGNYGYTF. CDR3 sequence (DNA): TGTGCCAGCAGCCCCACAGGGACAGGGAACTATGGCTACACCTTC.

The V call is TRBV7-8, the J call TRBJ2-3; D perhaps matches TRBD2 (5 bases). The CDR3 contains 14 residues. Germline loops: CDR1 SGHVS, CDR2 FQNEAQ. Trimming removed 2 bases at V and 3 bases at J, with 9 bases between. This CDR3 reads CASSLSPGTDTQYF. CDR3 coding DNA: TGTGCCAGCAGCTTAAGCCCGGGGACAGATACGCAGTATTTT.

This chain uses TRBV6-1 with TRBJ1-5; a possible D gene is TRBD1 (5 bases). The germline V gene has CDR1 MNHNS and CDR2 SASEGT. V shed 7 bases and J shed 7 bases, with 17 bases lying between them. This CDR3 is built from 14 residues. The CDR3 here is CASILTGTGQPQHF. The CDR3 DNA follows: TGTGCCAGCATCCTTACCGGGACGGGACAGCCCCAGCATTTT.

The V gene is TRBV7-6, the J gene TRBJ2-5, with a possible D match to TRBD2 (6 bases). Trimming took off 5 bases at V and 2 bases at J, with 12 bases between the two ends. Per germline, CDR1 SGHVS and CDR2 FNYEAQ. This CDR3 contains 14 residues. This CDR3 reads CASSPGTVQETQYF. The CDR3 DNA reads TGTGCCAGCAGCCCCGGGACTGTTCAAGAGACCCAGTACTTC.

Here the CDR3 DNA reads TGTGCCAGCAGCGCCCTCCGGGAGACTAACTATGGCTACACCTTC. Its translation: CASSALRETNYGYTF. The chain couples TRBV7-9 to TRBJ1-2; no clear D gene. The length of the CDR3 is 15 residues. The V gene's germline CDR1 is SEHNR and CDR2 FQNEAQ (reference sequence). V shed 5 bases and J shed 0 bases, with 13 bases lying between them.

This sequence joins TRBV28 and TRBJ2-3, with D maybe TRBD1 (6 bases). V dropped 5 bases and J dropped 10 bases, with 10 bases sitting between them. This CDR3 is built from 11 residues. Germline V gene data show CDR1 as MDHEN and CDR2 as SYDVKM. The CDR3 coding sequence is TGTGCCAGCAGTGTGAAGGGGGCGCAGTATTTT. Residues: CASSVKGAQYF.

In this sample, this clone turned up once. The V gene is TRBV11-3, the J gene TRBJ2-7, with TRBD1 identical over 8 bases. Germline V gene lookup returns CDR1 SGHNT and CDR2 YENEEA. V was pared by 5 bases and J by 1 base, with 7 bases of the junction left unmatched. This CDR3 region has 15 residues. CDR3 loop: CASSSGQGVSYEQYF. In DNA form, the CDR3 reads TGTGCCAGCAGCAGTGGACAGGGCGTTTCCTACGAGCAGTACTTC.

The CDR3 reads CASSPGVSTEAFF. The CDR3 bases are TGTGCCAGCTCCCCGGGAGTCTCCACTGAAGCTTTCTTT. The chain joins TRBV5-6 to TRBJ1-1, with no clear D. Per germline, CDR1 SGHDT and CDR2 YYEEEE. The V end was cut by 7 bases, the J end by 4 bases, with 14 bases between. CDR3 length: 13 amino acids.

With respect to this clone: One end of the junction fails to match germline, which may point to a read error. The chain uses TRBV27 and TRBJ1-3; weak D call: TRBD1 (6 bases). CDR3 length equals 14 residues. Germline-derived CDR1 and CDR2 are MNHEY and SMNVEV (reference sequence). CDR3 in amino acids: CASRPTGGGHTIYF. The DNA for the CDR3 is TGTGCCAGCAGACCGACAGGTGGTGGACACACCATATATTTT.

The chain carries TRBV29-1 and TRBJ1-1, with 7 bases identical to TRBD1. J gave up 3 bases and V 2 bases, and 6 bases lay outside the gene matches. Germline assignment: CDR1 SQVTM and CDR2 ANQGSEA. The CDR3 sequence is 14 residues long. Here the CDR3 reads CSVEKRTGDTEAFF. CDR3 sequence (DNA): TGCAGCGTTGAAAAACGAACAGGGGACACTGAAGCTTTCTTT.

Only one count was recorded for this clone. Additional DNA sequences in this sample encode the identical CDR3. This chain uses TRBV9 with TRBJ1-4; D is ambiguous. The CDR3 totals 13 residues. The germline V gene encodes CDR1 SGDLS and CDR2 YYNGEE. V lost 1 base and J 3 bases, leaving 4 bases between the germline ends. The CDR3 here is CASSVRPNEKLFF. For the CDR3, the DNA is TGTGCCAGCAGCGTAAGACCTAATGAAAAACTGTTTTTT.

This sequence joins TRBV4-1 and TRBJ1-5; a weak D match, TRBD1 (6 bases). The germline CDR1 and CDR2 sequences are MGHRA and YSYEKL. The CDR3 covers 15 residues. With 0 bases removed from V and 2 bases from J, the gap between germline ends came to 8 bases. Here the CDR3 reads CASSQEGGGNQPQHF. The CDR3 region has the DNA TGCGCCAGCAGCCAAGAGGGGGGCGGCAATCAGCCCCAGCATTTT.

CDR3 loop: CASSSTFTLYNEQFF. Here the CDR3 DNA reads TGTGCCAGCAGCTCCACCTTCACCCTATACAATGAGCAGTTCTTC. V usage is TRBV7-3 and J usage is TRBJ2-1; D is ambiguous. The ends were cut back, 4 bases at V and 4 bases at J, with 14 bases in the middle. Per germline, CDR1 SGHTA and CDR2 FQGTGA. This CDR3 is built from 15 residues.

This chain uses TRBV6-5 with TRBJ2-1; maybe TRBD2 (7 bases). Germline lookup yields CDR1 MNHEY and CDR2 SVGAGI. CDR3 length: 16 residues. V gave up 2 bases and J gave up 5 bases, with 16 bases separating them. CDR3 amino acids: CASSYGGSGKDNEQFF. The CDR3 region has the DNA TGTGCCAGCAGTTACGGGGGCAGCGGGAAGGACAATGAGCAGTTCTTC.

Points on this clone: Other DNA sequences in the same sample also yield this CDR3. The chain carries TRBV7-2 and TRBJ1-1; D gene uncertain. Germline assignment: CDR1 SGHTA and CDR2 FQGNSA. This CDR3 region has 13 residues. Trimming left V 2 bases short and J 1 base short, with 5 bases between. CDR3 DNA sequence: TGTGCCAGCAGCTTATATCAGAACACTGAAGCTTTCTTT. It encodes CASSLYQNTEAFF.

V usage is TRBV11-2 and J usage is TRBJ2-7; TRBD1 might be the D (6 bases). The V gene's germline CDR1 is SGHAT and CDR2 FQNNGV. This CDR3 is 15 amino acids long. V was trimmed by 4 bases and J by 2 bases, leaving 15 bases between them. The CDR3 DNA reads as TGTGCCAGCAGCTCAGTGAGGGGGAGTCCCTACGAGCAGTACTTC. It specifies CASSSVRGSPYEQYF. Complete variable domain (other parts from reference TRBV11-2 and TRBJ2-7): EAGVAQSPRYKIIEKRQSVAFWCNPISGHATLYWYQQILGQGPKLLIQFQNNGVVDDSQLPKDRFSAERLKGVDSTLKIQPAKLEDSAVYLCASSSVRGSPYEQYFGPGTRLTVT.

This clone was detected only once. V is TRBV5-1 and J is TRBJ2-1, with TRBD2 matching over 8 bases. The germline V gene has CDR1 SGHRS and CDR2 YFSETQ. V shed 4 bases and J 6 bases; nucleotides not matched to a gene: 15. The CDR3 spans 17 residues. CDR3 bases: TGCGCCAGCAGCCCAGACTTACTAGCGGCCGCCCCCAATGAGCAGTTCTTC. Its protein is CASSPDLLAAAPNEQFF.

This clone has just a few counts. The V call is TRBV7-2, the J call TRBJ1-5; D perhaps matches TRBD1 (5 bases). Germline CDR1 is SGHTA and CDR2 is FQGNSA. The length of the CDR3 is 14 residues. Trimming stripped 1 base from V and 3 bases from J, with 7 bases between. CDR3 nucleotide sequence: TGTGCCAGCAGCTTAGGCAGGGACAATCAGCCCCAGCATTTT. It specifies CASSLGRDNQPQHF.

This sequence joins TRBV5-8 and TRBJ1-2; 7 nucleotides align to TRBD1. Unmatched junction bases numbered 11, after V lost 4 bases and J lost 8 bases. The CDR3 contains 14 residues. CDR1 SGHTS and CDR2 YDEGEE come from the germline V gene. CDR3 DNA sequence: TGTGCCAGCAGCACGACAAGGGGGCTCGGAGGCTACACCTTC. This codes for CASSTTRGLGGYTF.

CDR3 sequence: CASSPRDDRRTGTGELFF. CDR3 sequence (DNA): TGTGCCAGCAGCCCCCGCGACGACAGACGAACGGGCACCGGGGAGCTGTTTTTT. V and J are TRBV7-2 and TRBJ2-2, with a tentative D call TRBD1 (5 bases). In germline, CDR1 is SGHTA, CDR2 FQGNSA. The length of the CDR3 is 18 residues. Trimming left V 5 bases short and J 4 bases short, with 23 bases between.

This clone has more than one count but fewer than ten. Additional DNA sequences in this sample encode the identical CDR3. The rearrangement joins TRBV27 to TRBJ1-1, with D possibly TRBD1 on 6 matching bases. The germline V and J ends were trimmed by 6 bases and 0 bases, with 11 bases remaining between them. The CDR3 totals 14 residues. Germline V gives CDR1 MNHEY, CDR2 SMNVEV (reference sequence). The CDR3 DNA reads as TGTGCCAGCAGCCTCAGGGGCATGAACACTGAAGCTTTCTTT. It specifies CASSLRGMNTEAFF.